The entry below describes one T cell receptor beta chain. Germline V lookup: CDR1 LNHDA, CDR2 SQIVND (reference sequence). The CDR3 loop spans 13 amino acids. V was pared by 5 bases and J by 11 bases, with 11 bases of the junction left unmatched. These data belong to a study of T cell changes during pregnancy in multiple sclerosis. The method was immunoSEQ multiplex PCR; TCRdb's version includes in-frame clones alone and lacks a portion of them. The top ten clones hold approximately 1.4% of a sample with 50,000 to 70,000 clones, more than 90% of them seen once. Sequences were derived from peripheral blood, sampled in the second trimester of pregnancy. The receptor comes from a female donor with multiple sclerosis, enrolled in a pregnancy study. The chain carries TRBV19 and TRBJ1-1, with 7 bases aligning to TRBD1. CDR3 in amino acids: CASSVLGQVRAFF. As DNA, the CDR3 is TGTGCCAGTAGTGTCCTAGGACAGGTGCGCGCTTTCTTT.